Presented here are 12 T cell receptor beta chains from one specimen sequenced in a study of early T cells in non-severe SARS-CoV-2 infection. TCRdb called the 5' RACE reads again in MiXCR, with one record for every CDR3 protein. The repertoire holds roughly 80,000 distinct CDR3 sequences, with 5.5% to 7.5% as singletons. The sample comprised whole blood. Receptors were obtained from an adult who was a healthcare worker with PCR-confirmed SARS-CoV-2 infection or an uninfected control (not recorded which).

Worth noting for this clonotype: One end of the junction fails to match germline, which may point to a read error. The gene calls are TRBV12-3 or TRBV12-4 and TRBJ2-2, with a weak D call TRBD1 (6 bases). This CDR3 has 15 amino acids. DNA for the CDR3: TGTGCCAGCAGTTTAAGGCAGGGGAGCACCGGGGAGCTTTTTTTT. This translates into CASSLRQGSTGELFF.

This clonotype was detected only a few times. V gene TRBV27 combines with J gene TRBJ2-5; D not resolved. Germline-derived CDR1 and CDR2 are MNHEY and SMNVEV (reference sequence). The CDR3 runs to 15 residues. The germline V and J ends were trimmed by 0 bases and 1 base, with 9 bases remaining between them. CDR3 sequence: CASSLSWVSQETQYF. DNA for the CDR3: TGTGCCAGCAGTTTATCCTGGGTCAGCCAAGAGACCCAGTACTTC.

This clonotype was picked up a small number of times. This chain links TRBV29-1 with TRBJ2-7; D might be TRBD1 (5 bases). The CDR3 sequence is 13 residues long. With 7 bases removed from V and 6 bases from J, the gap between germline ends came to 19 bases. Germline-derived CDR1 and CDR2 are SQVTM and ANQGSEA. The CDR3 region has the DNA TGCAGCGGACTTCGGGCAGGGTATGGCGAGCAGTACTTC. It specifies CSGLRAGYGEQYF.

This clonotype turned up a few times. This chain links TRBV6-6 with TRBJ2-3; the match to TRBD1 covers 8 bases. Germline V gene data show CDR1 as MNHNY and CDR2 as SVGAGI (reference sequence). This CDR3 has 17 residues. The junction had 12 bases not matched to a gene; V was cut back by 6 bases and J by 1 base. DNA of the CDR3: TGTGCCAGCAGCCCGGCACGGACAGGGTGGGGCACAGATACGCAGTATTTT. It is translated as CASSPARTGWGTDTQYF.

The chain couples TRBV27 to TRBJ2-1, with D perhaps matching TRBD1 (5 bases). The CDR3 extends over 13 amino acids. Trimming removed 4 bases from V and 7 bases from J, with 11 bases in between. Germline CDR1 and CDR2: MNHEY and SMNVEV (reference sequence). DNA for the CDR3: TGTGCCAGCAGTTCATACAGGAGTAATGAGCAGTTCTTC. This gives the protein CASSSYRSNEQFF.

This clonotype was seen a handful of times. This sequence joins TRBV6-5 and TRBJ2-7, with 7 bases fitting TRBD1. Trimming removed 6 bases from V and 6 bases from J; junction bases left unmatched: 5. The CDR3 extends over 12 amino acids. Germline-derived CDR1 and CDR2 are MNHEY and SVGAGI. DNA for the CDR3: TGTGCCAGCAGCAGGGACAGTACCGAGCAGTACTTC. Its translation: CASSRDSTEQYF.

J is TRBJ2-7 and V is TRBV7-9, with D uncertain. Per the germline V gene, CDR1 is SEHNR and CDR2 is FQNEAQ (reference sequence). V was trimmed by 2 bases and J by 2 bases, leaving 7 bases between them. The CDR3 runs to 13 residues. CDR3 region: CASSLYRTYEQYF. For the CDR3, the DNA is TGTGCCAGCAGCTTATACCGGACCTACGAGCAGTACTTC.

This clonotype was observed a handful of times. V gene TRBV10-2 combines with J gene TRBJ2-1; 9 bases agree with TRBD2. With 2 bases clipped from V and 12 bases from J, the junction kept 8 bases outside the gene matches. The CDR3 length is 14 residues. Per the germline V gene, CDR1 is WSHSY and CDR2 is SAAADI. In DNA, the CDR3 is TGCGCCAGCAGTGAGCGGCTAGCGGGACATTGGCAGTTCTTC. Its translation: CASSERLAGHWQFF.

This clonotype has just a few counts. The chain combines TRBV6-6 with TRBJ1-1; no definite D call. This CDR3 spans 15 amino acids. The V gene lost 0 bases and the J gene lost 8 bases, with 16 bases spanning the gap. Germline V CDR1 and CDR2: MNHNY, SVGAGI (reference sequence). The CDR3 here is CASSYSTRRALEAFF. The CDR3 nucleotides are TGTGCCAGCAGTTACTCGACGCGCAGAGCCCTGGAAGCTTTCTTT.

Many counts were recorded for this clonotype. The chain couples TRBV5-8 to TRBJ2-3; no clear D. Trimming stripped 0 bases from V and 0 bases from J, with 5 bases between. Germline CDR1 and CDR2: SGHTS and YDEGEE. The CDR3 loop spans 14 amino acids. DNA for the CDR3: TGTGCCAGCAGCTTGGATGCTAGCACAGATACGCAGTATTTT. Encoded protein: CASSLDASTDTQYF.

V usage is TRBV6-1 and J usage is TRBJ2-2; 7 bases match TRBD2. The length of the CDR3 is 16 residues. Germline V gene lookup returns CDR1 MNHNS and CDR2 SASEGT. J lost 0 bases, V lost 4 bases, and 5 bases had no gene match. CDR3 in amino acids: CASSGEAGTNTGELFF. The CDR3 region has the DNA TGTGCCAGCAGTGGAGAAGCGGGGACGAACACCGGGGAGCTGTTTTTT.

As regards this clonotype: Possible read error: a much larger clone is one base away. V is TRBV12-3 or TRBV12-4 and J is TRBJ1-1; 7 bases are a match to TRBD1. V trimming: 5 bases; J trimming: 1 base; junction bases outside the gene matches: 1. This CDR3 contains 13 residues. The CDR3 DNA reads as TGTGCCAGCAGTCGGACAGGGAACACTGAAGCTTTCTTT. It encodes CASSRTGNTEAFF.